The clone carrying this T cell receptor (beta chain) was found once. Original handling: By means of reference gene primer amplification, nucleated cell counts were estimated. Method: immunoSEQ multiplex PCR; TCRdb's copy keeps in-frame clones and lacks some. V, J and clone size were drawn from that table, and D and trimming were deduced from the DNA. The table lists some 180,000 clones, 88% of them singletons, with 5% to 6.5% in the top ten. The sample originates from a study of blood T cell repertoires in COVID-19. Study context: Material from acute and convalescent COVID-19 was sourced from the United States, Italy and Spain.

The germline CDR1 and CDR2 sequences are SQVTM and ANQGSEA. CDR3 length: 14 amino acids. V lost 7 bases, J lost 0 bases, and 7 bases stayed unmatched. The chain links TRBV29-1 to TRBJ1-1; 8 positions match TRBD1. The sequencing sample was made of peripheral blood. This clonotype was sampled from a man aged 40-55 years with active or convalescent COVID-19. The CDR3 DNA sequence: TGCAGCGCCGTATACAGGGGGGTGAACACTGAAGCTTTCTTT. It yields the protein CSAVYRGVNTEAFF.